Included here is one T cell receptor beta chain sequence, with context. This sample is drawn from a study of blood T cell repertoires in COVID-19. Overall study context: Sites across the United States, Italy and Spain contributed samples from acute and convalescent COVID-19.

Original processing notes: Amplifying reference gene primers gave estimates of nucleated cell counts. The method was immunoSEQ multiplex PCR; TCRdb's version includes in-frame clones alone and lacks a portion of them. D and trimming come from the DNA, and the V and J calls and clone size come from that table. This table has about 200,000 clones, around 81% appearing once. Across under 25 US areas, participants ranged in age from 18 to 89 years. Participants reported their clinical history, and cohort assignment relied on those reports. The sequence derives from a woman aged 40 to 50 with acute COVID-19. Sequencing was carried out using PBMCs or T cells enriched from blood (not recorded which).

The CDR3 DNA sequence: TGCGCCAGCAGCCCTAGTTCACCCAACTCTAATTCACCCCTCCACTTT. It specifies CASSPSSPNSNSPLHF. The rearrangement joins TRBV4-3 to TRBJ1-6; D gene unclear. Germline V CDR1 and CDR2: LGHNA, YSLEER. The ends were cut back, 4 bases at V and 6 bases at J, with 16 bases in the middle. This CDR3 has 16 residues.